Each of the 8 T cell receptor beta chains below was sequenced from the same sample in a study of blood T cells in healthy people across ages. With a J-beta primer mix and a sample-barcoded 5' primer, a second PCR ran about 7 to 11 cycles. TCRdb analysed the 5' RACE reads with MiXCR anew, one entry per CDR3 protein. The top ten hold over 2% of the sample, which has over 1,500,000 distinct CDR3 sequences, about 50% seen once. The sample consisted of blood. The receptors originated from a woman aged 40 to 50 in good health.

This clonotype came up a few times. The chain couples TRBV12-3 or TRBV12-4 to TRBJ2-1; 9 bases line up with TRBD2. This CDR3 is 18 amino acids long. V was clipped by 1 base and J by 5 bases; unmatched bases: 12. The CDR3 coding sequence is TGTGCCAGCAGTTTAGGGGGGAGTAGCGGGGGACCCAACAATGAGCAGTTCTTC. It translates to CASSLGGSSGGPNNEQFF.

DNA for the CDR3: TGTGCCAGCAGCTGGGGCGGGGAGGGGGCTTCAAGTAATGAGCAGTTCTTC. Protein sequence: CASSWGGEGASSNEQFF. The chain recombines TRBV7-6 with TRBJ2-1, with D tentatively TRBD1 or TRBD2 (7 bases each). CDR1 SGHVS and CDR2 FNYEAQ come from the germline V gene. V lost 4 bases to trimming and J lost 7 bases, with 23 bases between them. This CDR3 is 17 amino acids long.

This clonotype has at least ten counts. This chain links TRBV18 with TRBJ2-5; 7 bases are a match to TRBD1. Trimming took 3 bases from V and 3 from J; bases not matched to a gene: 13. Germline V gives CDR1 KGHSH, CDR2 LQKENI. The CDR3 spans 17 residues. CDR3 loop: CASSPQGQLIGEETQYF. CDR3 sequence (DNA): TGTGCCAGCTCACCCCAGGGACAGCTGATAGGCGAAGAGACCCAGTACTTC.

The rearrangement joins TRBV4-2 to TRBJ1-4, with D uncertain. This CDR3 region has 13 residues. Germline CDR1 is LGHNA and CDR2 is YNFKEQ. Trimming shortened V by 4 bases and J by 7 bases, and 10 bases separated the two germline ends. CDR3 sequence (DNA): TGTGCCAGCAGCCCGACGGACGGTGAAAAACTGTTTTTT. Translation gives CASSPTDGEKLFF.

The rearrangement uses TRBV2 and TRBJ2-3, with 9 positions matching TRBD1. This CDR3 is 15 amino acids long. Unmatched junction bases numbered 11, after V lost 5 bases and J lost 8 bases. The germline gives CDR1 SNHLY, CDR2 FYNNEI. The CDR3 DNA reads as TGTGCCAGCAGTTACGGACAGGGGAACGTAGGTACGCAGTATTTT. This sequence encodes CASSYGQGNVGTQYF.

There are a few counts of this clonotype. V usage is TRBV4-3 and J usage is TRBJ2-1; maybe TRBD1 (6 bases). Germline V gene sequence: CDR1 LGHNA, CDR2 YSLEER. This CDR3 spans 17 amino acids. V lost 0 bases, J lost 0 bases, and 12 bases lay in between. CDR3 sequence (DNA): TGCGCCAGCAGCCAAGATATAGGGGGTCACTCCTACAATGAGCAGTTCTTC. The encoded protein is CASSQDIGGHSYNEQFF.

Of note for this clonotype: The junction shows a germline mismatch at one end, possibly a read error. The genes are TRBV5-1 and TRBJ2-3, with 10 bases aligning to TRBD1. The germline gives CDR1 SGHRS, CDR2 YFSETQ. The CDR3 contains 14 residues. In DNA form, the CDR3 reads TGCGCCAGCAGCTCGACAGGGGGCACAGATACGCGGTATTTT. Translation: CASSSTGGTDTRYF.

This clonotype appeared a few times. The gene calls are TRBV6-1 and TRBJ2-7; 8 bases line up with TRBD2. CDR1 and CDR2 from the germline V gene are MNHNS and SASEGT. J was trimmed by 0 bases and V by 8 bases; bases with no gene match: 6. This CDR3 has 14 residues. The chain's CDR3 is CASREGRSSYEQYF. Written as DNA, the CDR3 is TGTGCCAGCCGGGAGGGAAGGAGCTCCTACGAGCAGTACTTC.